These 2 T cell receptor beta chains came from one sample sequenced in a study of shared clonotypes between healthy human individuals. Generated by immunoSEQ multiplex PCR, the TCRdb table keeps only in-frame clones and is missing some. The table has fewer than 850,000 clones, about two thirds seen once. Sequenced material: memory CD4+ T cells sorted from blood. Regarding subset: CD45RA-negative fraction. The receptors were gathered from a woman aged 25 to 45 in good health.

The V call is TRBV5-1, the J call TRBJ2-3; either TRBD1 or TRBD2 may fit D (5 bases each). In germline, CDR1 is SGHRS, CDR2 YFSETQ. V lost 5 bases to trimming and J lost 5 bases, with 9 bases between them. The CDR3 sequence is 12 residues long. CDR3 in DNA: TGCGCCAGCAGACAGGAGGTAGATACGCAGTATTTT. Amino acid sequence: CASRQEVDTQYF.

This chain links TRBV7-9 with TRBJ2-1; the D is unclear. Germline lookup yields CDR1 SEHNR and CDR2 FQNEAQ (reference sequence). The germline V and J ends were trimmed by 0 bases and 15 bases, with 9 bases remaining between them. This CDR3 has 11 amino acids. CDR3 sequence reads: CASSLAGKRFF. For the CDR3, the DNA is TGTGCCAGCAGCTTAGCAGGGAAGCGGTTCTTC.